Listed below are T cell receptor beta chains from one sample, sequenced in a study of regulatory T cells in long-lasting Graves disease. TCRdb re-called the multiplex PCR reads with MiXCR, one entry per CDR3 protein. In the table there are around 450,000 distinct CDR3 sequences, 16% of which are singletons. The sample also formed part of further work on T cells in Graves' hyperthyroidism and ophthalmopathy.

Specimen: peripheral blood mononuclear cells (PBMCs), collected at new diagnosis, from a patient treated with antithyroid drugs. All receptors come from a man aged 40-55 years with Graves disease. Both conserved end residues are part of each CDR3. A D gene is named only where the DNA matches it firmly. Only part of the rows carry a size: once, few, many, or a class if the clone is expanded.

j_call	clone_size	d_call	v_call	cdr3_nt	cdr3_aa
TRBJ2-1	many	TRBD2	TRBV28	TGTGCCAGCAGTTTACCGGGAGGCACCTACAATGAGCAGTTCTTC	CASSLPGGTYNEQFF
TRBJ2-5	-	-	TRBV18	TGTGCCAGCTCACCAAGACTTTCTGGCGGGGCGTACCAAGAGACCCAGTACTTC	CASSPRLSGGAYQETQYF
TRBJ2-5	-	-	TRBV5-1	TGCGCCAGCAGCCTGAGTGGAGCTACAGGACAAGAGACCCAGTACTTC	CASSLSGATGQETQYF
TRBJ2-1	many	-	TRBV14	TGTGCCAGCAGCCCAATATCGGGCGATGAGCAGTTCTTC	CASSPISGDEQFF
TRBJ1-5	many	-	TRBV24-1	TGTGCCACCAGTGATTGGGGAAGCGGGCAGCCCCAGCATTTT	CATSDWGSGQPQHF
TRBJ2-2	-	TRBD2	TRBV2	TGTGCCAGCAGTGCGACTAGCGTCAACACCGGGGAGCTGTTTTTT	CASSATSVNTGELFF
TRBJ2-7	many	-	TRBV2	TGTGCCAGCAGTGTAGAGCAATACTCCTACGAGCAGTACTTC	CASSVEQYSYEQYF
TRBJ2-2	many	-	TRBV30	TGTGCCTGGAGTATCGGACAGCACGGGGAGCTGTTTTTT	CAWSIGQHGELFF
TRBJ2-7	-	-	TRBV7-6	TGTGCCAGCAGCTCATATTCGTGGCAGTACTTC	CASSSYSWQYF
TRBJ1-3	-	-	TRBV12-3/TRBV12-4	TGTGCCAGCAGTTTCCGCGGATCCTCTGGAAACACCATATATTTT	CASSFRGSSGNTIYF
TRBJ2-1	many	-	TRBV28	TGTGCCAGCAGCCCCGGGTCCCTTCGCTCCTACAATGAGCAGTTCTTC	CASSPGSLRSYNEQFF
TRBJ2-7	many	TRBD1	TRBV11-1	TGTGCCAGCAGCCCAAGACAGGGGGCGGCCTACGAGCAGTACTTC	CASSPRQGAAYEQYF
TRBJ2-2	many	-	TRBV20-1	TGCAGTGCTAGAGATAAGGCACCCGCGAACACCGGGGAGCTGTTTTTT	CSARDKAPANTGELFF
TRBJ2-7	many	-	TRBV12-3/TRBV12-4	TGTGCCAGCAGCTCCGGGCACCATGGCGCCTACGAGCAGTACTTC	CASSSGHHGAYEQYF
TRBJ2-1	many	TRBD1	TRBV7-9	TGTGCCAGCAGCAGCGGACAGGGCCCCTACAATGAGCAGTTCTTC	CASSSGQGPYNEQFF
TRBJ2-3	many	TRBD2	TRBV6-1	TGTGCCGGATCTAAAGGGAGGGGAGGGTCTAGCACAGATACGCAGTATTTT	CAGSKGRGGSSTDTQYF
TRBJ1-1	few	TRBD1	TRBV27	TGTGCCAGCAGTGTACAGACAGGGACGAACACTGAAGCTTTCTTT	CASSVQTGTNTEAFF
TRBJ2-1	many	TRBD2	TRBV5-1	TGCGCCAGCAGCTCCGCCGGGACTAGCGGGCACAATGAGCAGTTCTTC	CASSSAGTSGHNEQFF
TRBJ1-2	-	-	TRBV10-3	TGTGCCATCAGTGACACGGGAGAGTACTATGGCTACACCTTC	CAISDTGEYYGYTF
TRBJ2-5	-	-	TRBV6-1	TGTGCCACCCGGGGGCGGAGAGGGACCCAGTACTTC	CATRGRRGTQYF
TRBJ2-2	few	-	TRBV12-5	TGTGCTAGTGGTTTGCCACGGAGGGGGCGTGCCGGGGAGCTGTTTTTT	CASGLPRRGRAGELFF
TRBJ2-2	-	TRBD1	TRBV9	TGTGCCAGCAGCGTCGCCTTACAGGGGGCTGCTACCGGGGAGCTGTTTTTT	CASSVALQGAATGELFF
TRBJ2-2	many	-	TRBV27	TGTGCCAGCAGTAGAGTGACTCGTCTCACCGGGGAGCTGTTTTTT	CASSRVTRLTGELFF
TRBJ1-5	-	TRBD1	TRBV4-1	TGCGCCAGCAGCCAAGATCCGGGACAGGGAAACAATCAGCCCCAGCATTTT	CASSQDPGQGNNQPQHF
TRBJ2-3	many	-	TRBV5-4	TGTGCCAGCAGCCTCCAATCGACTGGGTTGGGCACAGATACGCAGTATTTT	CASSLQSTGLGTDTQYF
TRBJ2-3	few	TRBD1	TRBV12-5	TGTGCTAGTGGTTCGTACGTTGGGGCAGGGGGCCCAGATACGCAGTATTTT	CASGSYVGAGGPDTQYF
TRBJ2-7	few	TRBD1	TRBV29-1	TGCAGCGAGAAATGCGGGACAGGGGCTTATCGGGAGCAGTACTTC	CSEKCGTGAYREQYF
TRBJ2-1	many	TRBD2	TRBV9	TGTGCCAGCAGCTCCGGGACTAGCAGTGAGCAGTTCTTC	CASSSGTSSEQFF
TRBJ2-3	-	TRBD1	TRBV6-1	TGTGCCAGCAGTGAACACTTGTCCCGAATAGGGGGCTCGACAGATACGCAGTATTTT	CASSEHLSRIGGSTDTQYF
TRBJ2-1	-	TRBD2	TRBV29-1	TGCAGCGTTGAAGACTCCGGGACTAGTTACAATGAGCAGTTCTTC	CSVEDSGTSYNEQFF
TRBJ2-7	few	TRBD2	TRBV6-1	TGTGCCAGCAGTCACTTAGCGGGATCCCACGAGCAGTACTTC	CASSHLAGSHEQYF
TRBJ2-1	many	TRBD1	TRBV11-1	TGTGCCAGCAGCTCGAACAGGGGATGGGGTTACAATGAGCAGTTCTTC	CASSSNRGWGYNEQFF
TRBJ2-3	many	-	TRBV6-1	TGTGCCAGCAGATACGGGGCGTCAGATACGCAGTATTTT	CASRYGASDTQYF
TRBJ2-3	-	TRBD2	TRBV25-1	TGTGCCAGCAGTCCTCACGTTAGCGGGCTTAGCACAGATACGCAGTATTTT	CASSPHVSGLSTDTQYF
TRBJ2-7	many	-	TRBV28	TGTGCCAGCAGTTTAACCGGGAGTGGCGAGCAGTACTTC	CASSLTGSGEQYF
TRBJ2-6	-	-	TRBV5-5	TGTGCCAGCAGCTCCCTCAGGGGGGCCAACGTCCTGACTTTC	CASSSLRGANVLTF
TRBJ2-7	many	TRBD2	TRBV2	TGTGCCAGCAGTGAAGTACGGCTAGCGGGAGACGAGCAGTACTTC	CASSEVRLAGDEQYF
TRBJ2-2	-	TRBD1	TRBV6-2/TRBV6-3	TGTGCCAGCAGTTCCACAGGGGGCTGGGGCACCGGGGAGCTGTTTTTT	CASSSTGGWGTGELFF
TRBJ1-1	many	TRBD1	TRBV18	TGTGCCAGCTCACCATACAGGGGGGAGGCTGAAGCTTTCTTT	CASSPYRGEAEAFF
TRBJ2-1	many	-	TRBV7-6	TGTGCCAGCAGCTTAGCGTCCTTCTCCTACAATGAGCAGTTCTTC	CASSLASFSYNEQFF
TRBJ1-1	-	-	TRBV19	TGTGCCAGTAGTATGCTTAACACTGAAGCTTTCTTT	CASSMLNTEAFF
TRBJ1-5	few	-	TRBV19	TGTGCCAGTAGTATGGTGTCGGGAAGCAATCAGCCCCAGCATTTT	CASSMVSGSNQPQHF
TRBJ2-3	few	-	TRBV6-2/TRBV6-3	TGTGCCAGCAGTTACGGCGGGCTCCTCACAGATACGCAGTATTTT	CASSYGGLLTDTQYF
TRBJ2-1	many	TRBD2	TRBV12-5	TGTGCTAGTGGTTTGGACGGACTAGCGTTCGATGAGCAGTTCTTC	CASGLDGLAFDEQFF
TRBJ1-1	many	-	TRBV5-6	TGTGCCAGCATCGGAAACAGGGCGAACACTGAAGCTTTCTTT	CASIGNRANTEAFF
TRBJ2-4	-	TRBD2	TRBV12-3/TRBV12-4	TGTGCCAGCAGTTTTGGGGGGACGGGGGGGTTAACCAAAAACATTCAGTACTTC	CASSFGGTGGLTKNIQYF
TRBJ2-1	-	TRBD1	TRBV2	TGTGCCAGCAGCAAAGGGGACAGGGTGTTAGATGAGCAGTTCTTC	CASSKGDRVLDEQFF
TRBJ2-3	many	-	TRBV10-1	TGCGCCAGCAGTGACTCCGGGAGTGCGGATACGCAGTATTTT	CASSDSGSADTQYF
TRBJ1-1	-	TRBD1	TRBV5-4	TGTGCCAGCAGCCAGACAGGGTTCTCGGACACTGAAGCTTTCTTT	CASSQTGFSDTEAFF
TRBJ2-1	-	-	TRBV7-9	TGTGCCAGCAGCCAAACCGCGGGGAGCTCCTACAATGAGCAGTTCTTC	CASSQTAGSSYNEQFF
TRBJ2-1	-	TRBD2	TRBV10-3	TGTGCCATCAGTCCAGGGACTAGCGGACTCTACAATGAGCAGTTCTTC	CAISPGTSGLYNEQFF
TRBJ2-5	many	TRBD2	TRBV28	TGTGCCAGCAGTCTCGGGACTAGCGGAGAGACCCAGTACTTC	CASSLGTSGETQYF
TRBJ2-5	many	TRBD2	TRBV11-1	TGTGCCAGCAGCTCCACGGGACTAGCGGGAGGGTCTCGAGAGACCCAGTACTTC	CASSSTGLAGGSRETQYF
TRBJ2-1	many	-	TRBV5-1	TGCGCCAGCAGCTTGAGCGGCGGGACCAATGAGCAGTTCTTC	CASSLSGGTNEQFF
TRBJ1-1	-	-	TRBV25-1	TGTGCCAGCAGTGAAGCGGCCGGGACCACCACTGAAGCTTTCTTT	CASSEAAGTTTEAFF